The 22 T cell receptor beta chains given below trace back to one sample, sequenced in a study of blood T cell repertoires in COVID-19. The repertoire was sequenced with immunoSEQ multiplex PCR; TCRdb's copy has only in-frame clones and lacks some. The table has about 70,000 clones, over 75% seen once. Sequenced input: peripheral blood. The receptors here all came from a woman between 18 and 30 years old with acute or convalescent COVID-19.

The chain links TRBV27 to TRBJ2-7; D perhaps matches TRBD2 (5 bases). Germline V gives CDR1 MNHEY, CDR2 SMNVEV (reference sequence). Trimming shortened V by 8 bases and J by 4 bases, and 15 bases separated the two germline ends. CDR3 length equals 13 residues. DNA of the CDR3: TGTGCCAGCTTACCACGTGGGAGATACGAGCAGTACTTC. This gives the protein CASLPRGRYEQYF.

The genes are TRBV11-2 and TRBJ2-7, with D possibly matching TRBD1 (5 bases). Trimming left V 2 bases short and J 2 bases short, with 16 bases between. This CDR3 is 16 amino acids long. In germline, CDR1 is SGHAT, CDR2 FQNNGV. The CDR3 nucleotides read TGTGCCAGCAGCTTAAAACAGGTGATTCCTACCTACGAGCAGTACTTC. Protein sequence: CASSLKQVIPTYEQYF.

In nucleotides, the CDR3 is TGCAGTGCTAGTGGGACATTAAAAAGCACAGATACGCAGTATTTT. The encoded protein is CSASGTLKSTDTQYF. This sequence joins TRBV20-1 and TRBJ2-3; weak D call: TRBD1 (6 bases). The CDR3 length is 15 residues. In germline, CDR1 is DFQATT, CDR2 SNEGSKA (reference sequence). The germline V and J ends were trimmed by 3 bases and 0 bases, with 13 bases remaining between them.

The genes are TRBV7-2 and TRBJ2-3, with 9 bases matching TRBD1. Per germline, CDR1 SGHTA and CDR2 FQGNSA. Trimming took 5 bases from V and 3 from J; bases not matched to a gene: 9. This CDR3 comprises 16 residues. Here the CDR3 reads CASSARQGGETDTQYF. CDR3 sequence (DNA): TGTGCCAGCAGCGCAAGACAGGGGGGAGAAACAGATACGCAGTATTTT.

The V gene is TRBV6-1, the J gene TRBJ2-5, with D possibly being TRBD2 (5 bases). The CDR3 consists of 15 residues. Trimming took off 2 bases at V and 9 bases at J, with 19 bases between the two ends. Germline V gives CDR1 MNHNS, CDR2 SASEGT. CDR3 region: CASSESVPSGRAQYF. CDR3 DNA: TGTGCCAGCAGTGAATCAGTTCCAAGCGGACGGGCCCAGTACTTC.

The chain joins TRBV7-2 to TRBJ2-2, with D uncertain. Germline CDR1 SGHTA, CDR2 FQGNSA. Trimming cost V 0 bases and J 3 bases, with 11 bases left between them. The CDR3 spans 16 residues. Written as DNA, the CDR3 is TGTGCCAGCAGCTTAGCGGCGGCGCTTGACACCGGGGAGCTGTTTTTT. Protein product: CASSLAAALDTGELFF.

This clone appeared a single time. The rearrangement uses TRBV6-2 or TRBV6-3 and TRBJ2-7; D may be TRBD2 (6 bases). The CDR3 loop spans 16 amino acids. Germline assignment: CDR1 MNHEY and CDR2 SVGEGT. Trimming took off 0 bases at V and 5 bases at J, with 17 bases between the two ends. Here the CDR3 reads CASSYSMGRGRNEQYF. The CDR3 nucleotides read TGTGCCAGCAGTTACTCGATGGGGCGGGGTAGGAACGAGCAGTACTTC.

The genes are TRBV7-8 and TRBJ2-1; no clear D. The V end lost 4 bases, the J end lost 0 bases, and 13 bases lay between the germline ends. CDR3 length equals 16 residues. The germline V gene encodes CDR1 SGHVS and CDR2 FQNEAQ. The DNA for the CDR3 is TGTGCCAGCAGCTACCTTTCTCCTAGCTCCTACAATGAGCAGTTCTTC. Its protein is CASSYLSPSSYNEQFF.

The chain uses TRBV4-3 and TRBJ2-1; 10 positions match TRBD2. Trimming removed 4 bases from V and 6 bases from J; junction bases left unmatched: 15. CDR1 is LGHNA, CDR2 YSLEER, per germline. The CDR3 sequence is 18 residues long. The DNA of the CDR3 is TGCGCCAGCAGCCGAGATCGTACTAGCGGGGACCTAGGCAATGAGCAGTTCTTC. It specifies CASSRDRTSGDLGNEQFF.

CDR3 bases: TGTGCCAGCAGTCAAAAGACAGGGTACACTGAAGCTTTCTTT. Protein: CASSQKTGYTEAFF. This rearrangement joins TRBV6-5 to TRBJ1-1; 7 bases are a match to TRBD1. Germline lookup yields CDR1 MNHEY and CDR2 SVGAGI. The CDR3 covers 14 residues. V gave up 5 bases and J gave up 3 bases; unmatched junction bases: 6.

In DNA, the CDR3 is TGTGCCAGCAGCCGCAGGGACAGGAGCTACGAGCAGTACTTC. Translating it yields CASSRRDRSYEQYF. V usage is TRBV2 and J usage is TRBJ2-7; 8 bases fit TRBD1. The V segment lost 6 bases and the J segment 3 bases; nucleotides outside the gene matches: 7. The CDR3 extends over 14 amino acids. Germline V gene lookup returns CDR1 SNHLY and CDR2 FYNNEI.

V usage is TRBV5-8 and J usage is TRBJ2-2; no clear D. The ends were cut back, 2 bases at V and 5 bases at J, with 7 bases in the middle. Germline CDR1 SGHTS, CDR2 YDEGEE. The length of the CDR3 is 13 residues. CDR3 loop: CASSLYGTGELFF. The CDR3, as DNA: TGTGCCAGCAGCTTATACGGTACCGGGGAGCTGTTTTTT.

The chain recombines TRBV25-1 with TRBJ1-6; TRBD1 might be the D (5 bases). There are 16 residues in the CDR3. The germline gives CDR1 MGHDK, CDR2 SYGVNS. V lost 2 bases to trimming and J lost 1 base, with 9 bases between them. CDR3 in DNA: TGTGCCAGCAGTGAACAGGGTTCATCCTATAATTCACCCCTCCACTTT. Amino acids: CASSEQGSSYNSPLHF.

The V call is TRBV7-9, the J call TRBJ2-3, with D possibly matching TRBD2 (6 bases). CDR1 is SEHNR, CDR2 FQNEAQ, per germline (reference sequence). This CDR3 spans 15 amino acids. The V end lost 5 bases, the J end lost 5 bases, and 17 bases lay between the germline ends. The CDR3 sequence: CASSHSGGGIDTQYF. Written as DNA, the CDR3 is TGTGCCAGCAGCCACTCCGGGGGAGGTATAGATACGCAGTATTTT.

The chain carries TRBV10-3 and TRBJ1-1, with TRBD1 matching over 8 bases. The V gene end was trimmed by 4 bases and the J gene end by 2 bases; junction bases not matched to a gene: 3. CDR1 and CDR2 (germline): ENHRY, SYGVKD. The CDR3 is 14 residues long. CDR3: CAISGTGTNTEAFF. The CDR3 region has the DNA TGTGCCATCAGTGGGACAGGGACCAACACTGAAGCTTTCTTT.

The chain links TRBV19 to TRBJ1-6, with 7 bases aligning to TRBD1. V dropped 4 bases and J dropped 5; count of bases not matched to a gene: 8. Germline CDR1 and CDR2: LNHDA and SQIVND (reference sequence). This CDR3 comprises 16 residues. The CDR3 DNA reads TGTGCCAGTAGTAGAAAGACAGGGATGGATAATTCACCCCTCCACTTT. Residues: CASSRKTGMDNSPLHF.

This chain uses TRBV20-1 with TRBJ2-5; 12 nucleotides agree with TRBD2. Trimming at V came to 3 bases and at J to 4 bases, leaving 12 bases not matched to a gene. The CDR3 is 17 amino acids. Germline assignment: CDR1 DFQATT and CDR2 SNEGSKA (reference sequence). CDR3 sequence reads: CSASGLAGGLTLETQYF. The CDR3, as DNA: TGCAGTGCTAGTGGGCTAGCGGGGGGGCTGACCTTAGAGACCCAGTACTTC.

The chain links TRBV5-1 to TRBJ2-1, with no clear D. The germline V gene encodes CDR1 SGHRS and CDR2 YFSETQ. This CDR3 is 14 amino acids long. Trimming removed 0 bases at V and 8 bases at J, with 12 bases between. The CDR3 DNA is TGCGCCAGCAGCTTGGTGGCTAGAAGTGATGAGCAGTTCTTC. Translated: CASSLVARSDEQFF. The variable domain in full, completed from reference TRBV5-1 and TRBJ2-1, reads KAGVTQTPRYLIKTRGQQVTLSCSPISGHRSVSWYQQTPGQGLQFLFEYFSETQRNKGNFPGRFSGRQFSNSRSEMNVSTLELGDSALYLCASSLVARSDEQFFGPGTRLTVL.

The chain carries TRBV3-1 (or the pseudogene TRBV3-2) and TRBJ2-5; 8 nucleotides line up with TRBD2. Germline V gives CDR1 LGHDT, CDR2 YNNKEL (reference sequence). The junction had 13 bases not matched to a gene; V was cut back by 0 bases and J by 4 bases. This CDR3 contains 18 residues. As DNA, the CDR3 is TGTGCCAGCAGCCAAGATTTGGGACTAGTTTATGGGTCAGAGACCCAGTACTTC. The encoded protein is CASSQDLGLVYGSETQYF.

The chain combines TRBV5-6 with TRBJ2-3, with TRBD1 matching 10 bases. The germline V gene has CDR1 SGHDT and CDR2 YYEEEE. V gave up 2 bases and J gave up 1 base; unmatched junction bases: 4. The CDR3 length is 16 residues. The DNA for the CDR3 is TGTGCCAGCAGCTTTACCGGGACAGGGGGCACAGATACGCAGTATTTT. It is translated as CASSFTGTGGTDTQYF.

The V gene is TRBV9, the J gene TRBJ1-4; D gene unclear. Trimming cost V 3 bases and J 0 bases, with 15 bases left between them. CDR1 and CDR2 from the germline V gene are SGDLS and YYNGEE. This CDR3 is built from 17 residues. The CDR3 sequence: CASSALDGIATNEKLFF. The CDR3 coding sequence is TGTGCCAGCAGCGCATTGGACGGGATTGCAACTAATGAAAAACTGTTTTTT.

CDR3 bases: TGTGCCTCCAACGCGGGAGAACACAATGAGCAGTTCTTC. As protein: CASNAGEHNEQFF. J is TRBJ2-1 and V is TRBV10-3, with TRBD2 identical over 7 bases. Germline-derived CDR1 and CDR2 are ENHRY and SYGVKD. The V and J ends lost 11 bases and 5 bases, in that order; junction bases with no gene match: 9. The CDR3 runs 13 residues.